This T cell receptor beta chain was recovered during a study of glioma-infiltrating T cells. This clonotype was detected many times. Its specificity is not known. This CDR3 has 14 amino acids. The germline V gene has CDR1 MNHNY and CDR2 SVGAGI (reference sequence). Trimming cost V 2 bases and J 4 bases; bases outside gene matches: 2. TCR alpha and beta CDR3 regions were amplified from RNA using iRepertoire nested multiplex PCR. Input was roughly 85-450 ng of tissue mRNA or PBMC total RNA. Each CDR3 protein gets one entry after TCRdb re-called the multiplex PCR reads with MiXCR. Of some 40,000 distinct CDR3 sequences in the sample, about 20% were seen once. Findings of the study overall: CDR3 overlap between tissue and blood was very small. Gliomas, especially low-grade, showed above-expected tissue-blood divergence; non-neoplastic patients showed below.

The chain recombines TRBV6-6 with TRBJ2-3, with TRBD1 matching over 8 bases. The sample taken for sequencing was glioma tissue, nonneoplastic brain tissue, or PBMCs (not recorded which). The sequence was obtained from a human donor with low-grade glioma or glioblastoma, undergoing nonglioma brain surgery, or in good health (not recorded which). CDR3 DNA sequence: TGTGCCAGCAGTTACGGGACAGGTCCAGATACGCAGTATTTT. It codes for CASSYGTGPDTQYF.